This T cell receptor beta chain was recorded in a study of T cells in Graves' hyperthyroidism and ophthalmopathy. Findings and caveats of the study: Prediction of ophthalmopathy progression came a median around 6 months pre-onset. Most clonotypes that expanded in the thyroid above 0.001 also showed up in blood. Patients with ophthalmopathy were separated from those with stable hyperthyroidism by a 13 V-J model.

Authors of the study amplified TCR beta CDR3 regions from RNA transcripts. The HTBI set primed first-round TCR CDR3 RT-PCR. TCRdb passed the multiplex PCR reads through MiXCR, listing each CDR3 protein once. The repertoire holds 300,000 to 350,000 distinct CDR3 sequences, roughly 20% seen once, with around 15% in the top ten. Turning to this clonotype: Its antigen is not identified.

Ophthalmopathy cases scored 3 or more on the Clinical Activity Score and 4 or more on NOSPECS grade, with duration below 3 months. The V end was cut by 2 bases, the J end by 7 bases, with 12 bases between. The CDR3 runs to 13 residues. The germline V gene has CDR1 GTSNPN and CDR2 SVGIG (reference sequence). This TCR came from a woman in her forties with Graves' ophthalmopathy. Sequenced material: blood. The rearrangement joins TRBV30 to TRBJ1-5, with D tentatively TRBD1 (6 bases). CDR3 nucleotide sequence: TGTGCCTGGAGTAAGGGGGGAATGCAGCCCCAGCATTTT. Its translation: CAWSKGGMQPQHF.